This T cell receptor beta chain was found in a study of T cells after yellow fever vaccination. TCRdb reprocessed the 5' RACE reads with MiXCR, giving one entry per CDR3 protein. The sample has 450,000 to 650,000 distinct CDR3 sequences; 13% are singletons. This clonotype was seen more than once but under ten times. CDR1 and CDR2 (germline): LGHNA, YNFKEQ. This CDR3 spans 17 amino acids. The J segment lost 4 bases and the V segment lost 4 bases, leaving 6 bases of the junction unmatched. This sequence originates from a man aged 30 to 39 who received the YFV17D yellow fever vaccine. The chain recombines TRBV4-2 with TRBJ2-3, with 15 bases fitting TRBD2. The sequenced sample was PBMCs, obtained on the day of the yellow fever booster vaccination. CDR3 residues: CASSLGLAGGPADTQYF. The CDR3 DNA reads as TGTGCCAGCAGCCTAGGACTAGCGGGAGGGCCGGCAGATACGCAGTATTTT.